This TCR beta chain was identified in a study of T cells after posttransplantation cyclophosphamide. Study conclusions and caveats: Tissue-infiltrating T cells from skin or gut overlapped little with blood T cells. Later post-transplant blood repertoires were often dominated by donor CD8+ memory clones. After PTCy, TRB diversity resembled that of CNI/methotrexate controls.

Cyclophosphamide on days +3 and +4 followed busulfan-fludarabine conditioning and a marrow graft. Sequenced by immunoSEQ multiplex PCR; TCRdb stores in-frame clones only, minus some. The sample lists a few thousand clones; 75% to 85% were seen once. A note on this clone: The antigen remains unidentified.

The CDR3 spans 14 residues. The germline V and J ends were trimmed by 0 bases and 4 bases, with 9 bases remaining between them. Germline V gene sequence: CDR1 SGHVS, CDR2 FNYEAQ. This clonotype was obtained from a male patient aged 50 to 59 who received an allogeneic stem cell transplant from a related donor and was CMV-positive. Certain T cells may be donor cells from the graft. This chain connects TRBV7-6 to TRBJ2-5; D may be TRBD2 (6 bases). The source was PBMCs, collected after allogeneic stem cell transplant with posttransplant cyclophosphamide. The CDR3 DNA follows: TGTGCCAGCAGCTTAGCGGCCGGGGGAGAGACCCAGTACTTC. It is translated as CASSLAAGGETQYF.